This T cell receptor (beta chain) is from a study of T-cell memory formation after mild COVID-19. Overall study results and limits: That cross-reactive memory joined was suggested by some responding clones appearing in pre-infection memory.

Comment on this clonotype: Its target is not known.

TCRdb ran MiXCR on the 5' RACE reads and lists one entry per CDR3 protein. This sample carries around 200,000 distinct CDR3 sequences, roughly 10% of them seen once, and the ten largest clones take under 3.5%. The length of the CDR3 is 15 residues. The V gene's germline CDR1 is MNHEY and CDR2 SVGEGT. The ends lost 10 bases at V and 5 bases at J; junction bases unmatched: 12. The source material was PBMCs or a T cell subset sorted from them (not recorded which). The rearrangement joins TRBV6-2 or TRBV6-3 to TRBJ1-5; 9 bases match TRBD1. This clonotype was sampled from a man aged 18 to 35 who had mild COVID-19 (a few samples of this study predate the infection). Cell type and time point are not known. The CDR3 bases are TGTGCCACCCAGTCACAGGGGGCCGGCCATCAGCCCCAGCATTTT. It translates to CATQSQGAGHQPQHF.